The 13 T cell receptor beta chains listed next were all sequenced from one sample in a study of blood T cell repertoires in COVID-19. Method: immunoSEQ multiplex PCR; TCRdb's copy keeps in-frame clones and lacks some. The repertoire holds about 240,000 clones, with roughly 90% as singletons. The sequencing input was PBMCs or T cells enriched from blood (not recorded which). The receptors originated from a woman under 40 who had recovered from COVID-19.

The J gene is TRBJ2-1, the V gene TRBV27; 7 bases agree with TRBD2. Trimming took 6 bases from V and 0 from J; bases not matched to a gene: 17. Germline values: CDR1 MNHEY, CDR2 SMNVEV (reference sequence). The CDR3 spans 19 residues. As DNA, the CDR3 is TGTGCCAGCAGCCCGGGGGGTAGATTCGAACATCACTCCTACAATGAGCAGTTCTTC. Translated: CASSPGGRFEHHSYNEQFF.

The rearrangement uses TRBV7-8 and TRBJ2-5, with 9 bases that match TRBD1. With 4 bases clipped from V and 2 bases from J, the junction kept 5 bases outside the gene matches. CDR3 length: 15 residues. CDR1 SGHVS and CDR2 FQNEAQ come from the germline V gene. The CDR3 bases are TGTGCCAGCAGCTCGGGACAGGGTCGGCAAGAGACCCAGTACTTC. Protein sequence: CASSSGQGRQETQYF.

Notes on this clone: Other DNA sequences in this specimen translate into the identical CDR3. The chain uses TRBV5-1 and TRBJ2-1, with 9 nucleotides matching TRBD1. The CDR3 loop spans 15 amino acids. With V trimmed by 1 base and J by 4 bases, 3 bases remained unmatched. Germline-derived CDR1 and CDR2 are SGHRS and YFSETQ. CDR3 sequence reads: CASSLRQGGYNEQFF. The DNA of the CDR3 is TGCGCCAGCAGCTTGCGACAGGGGGGGTACAATGAGCAGTTCTTC.

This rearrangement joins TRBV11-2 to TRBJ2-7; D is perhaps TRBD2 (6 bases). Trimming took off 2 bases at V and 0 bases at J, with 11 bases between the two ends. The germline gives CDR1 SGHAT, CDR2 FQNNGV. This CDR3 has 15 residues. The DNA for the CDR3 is TGTGCCAGCAGCTTACCTCGGGGGATCTCCTACGAGCAGTACTTC. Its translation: CASSLPRGISYEQYF.

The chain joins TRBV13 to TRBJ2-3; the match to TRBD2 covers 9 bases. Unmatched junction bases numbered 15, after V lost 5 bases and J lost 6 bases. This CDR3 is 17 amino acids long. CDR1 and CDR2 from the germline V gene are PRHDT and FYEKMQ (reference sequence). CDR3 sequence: CASSPTESGRFGDTQYF. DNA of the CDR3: TGTGCCAGCAGCCCGACAGAGAGCGGGAGGTTTGGCGATACGCAGTATTTT.

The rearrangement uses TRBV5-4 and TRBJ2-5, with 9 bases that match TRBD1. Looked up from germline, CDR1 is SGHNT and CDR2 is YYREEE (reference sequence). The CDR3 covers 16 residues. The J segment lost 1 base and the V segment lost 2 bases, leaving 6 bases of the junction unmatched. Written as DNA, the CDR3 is TGTGCCAGCAGCTTACCGGGGACAGGGCTCCAAGAGACCCAGTACTTC. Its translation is CASSLPGTGLQETQYF.

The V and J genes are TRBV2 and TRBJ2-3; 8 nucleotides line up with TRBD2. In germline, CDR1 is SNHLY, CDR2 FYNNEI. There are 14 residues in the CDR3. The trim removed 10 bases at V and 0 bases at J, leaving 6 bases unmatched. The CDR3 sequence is CATGGVRSTDTQYF. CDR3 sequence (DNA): TGTGCCACCGGGGGGGTTAGAAGCACAGATACGCAGTATTTT.

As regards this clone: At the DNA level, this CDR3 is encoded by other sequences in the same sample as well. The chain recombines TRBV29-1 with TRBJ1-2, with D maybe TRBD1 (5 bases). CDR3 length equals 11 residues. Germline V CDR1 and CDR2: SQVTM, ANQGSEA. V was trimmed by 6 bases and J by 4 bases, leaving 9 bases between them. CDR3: CSVVRGYGYTF. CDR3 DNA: TGCAGCGTCGTAAGGGGCTATGGCTACACCTTC.

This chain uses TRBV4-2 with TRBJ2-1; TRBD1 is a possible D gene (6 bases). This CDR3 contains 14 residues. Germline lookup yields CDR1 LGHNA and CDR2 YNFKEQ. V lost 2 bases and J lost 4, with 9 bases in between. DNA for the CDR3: TGTGCCAGCAGCCAAAACAGGGAATACAATGAGCAGTTCTTC. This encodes CASSQNREYNEQFF.

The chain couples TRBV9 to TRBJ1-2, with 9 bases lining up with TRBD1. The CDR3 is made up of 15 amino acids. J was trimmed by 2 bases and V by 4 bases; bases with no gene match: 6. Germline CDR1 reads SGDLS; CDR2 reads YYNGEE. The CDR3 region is CASSSRDRENYGYTF. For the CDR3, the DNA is TGTGCCAGCAGCAGCCGGGACAGGGAAAACTATGGCTACACCTTC.

The CDR3 sequence: CASRTGTGVEQFF. The CDR3 nucleotides are TGTGCCAGCAGGACCGGGACAGGGGTTGAGCAGTTCTTC. The chain employs TRBV28 and TRBJ2-1; TRBD1 matches at 10 bases. With 6 bases clipped from V and 9 bases from J, the junction kept 5 bases outside the gene matches. The length of the CDR3 is 13 residues. Germline lookup yields CDR1 MDHEN and CDR2 SYDVKM.

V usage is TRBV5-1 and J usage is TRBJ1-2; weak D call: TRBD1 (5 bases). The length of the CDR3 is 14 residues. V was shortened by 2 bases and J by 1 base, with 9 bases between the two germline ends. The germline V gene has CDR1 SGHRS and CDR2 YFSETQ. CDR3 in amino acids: CASSFSGDNYGYTF. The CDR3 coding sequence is TGCGCCAGCAGCTTCTCGGGGGATAACTATGGCTACACCTTC.

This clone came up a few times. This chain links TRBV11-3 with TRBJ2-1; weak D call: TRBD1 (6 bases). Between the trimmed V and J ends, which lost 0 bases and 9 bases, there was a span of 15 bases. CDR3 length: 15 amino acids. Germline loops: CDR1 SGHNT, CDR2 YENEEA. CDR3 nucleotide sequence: TGTGCCAGCAGCTTAGAAGTCCAGGGGAAGGGTGAGCAGTTCTTC. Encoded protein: CASSLEVQGKGEQFF.